Here is one T cell receptor (beta chain) with its context. Per the original methods: Quantification of nucleated cells was approximated via reference gene primer amplification. Measured with immunoSEQ multiplex PCR; TCRdb has only the in-frame clones, and not every one. The V and J calls and clone size were taken over from that table, and D and trimming were inferred from the DNA. The table shows roughly 45,000 clones, with around 80% occurring only once. This sample is drawn from a study of blood T cell repertoires in COVID-19. Trimming pared 2 bases from V and 2 bases from J, leaving 11 bases between. The CDR3 spans 15 residues. In germline, CDR1 is SNHLY, CDR2 FYNNEI.

Specimen: peripheral blood. The receptor comes from an older woman with acute or convalescent COVID-19. The chain employs TRBV2 and TRBJ2-3; tentatively, D is TRBD2 (6 bases). Here the CDR3 DNA reads TGTGCCAGCAGTGAACGCGGGGCCATCACAGATACGCAGTATTTT. This encodes CASSERGAITDTQYF.